In its sample, the clone carrying this TCR beta chain was seen a few times. The data belong to a study of T-cell memory formation after mild COVID-19. Across the study: The study found TCR clusters largely donor specific.

Deletions cut 3 bases from V and 5 bases from J, with 8 bases between. Germline V lookup: CDR1 SGDLS, CDR2 YYNGEE. This CDR3 is 12 amino acids long. A single record per CDR3 protein comes from TCRdb applying MiXCR to the 5' RACE reads. The sample lists approximately 350,000 distinct CDR3 sequences, around 15% occurring once. This sequence was found in a man aged 18-30 years who had mild COVID-19 (a few samples of this study predate the infection). Cell type and time point are not known. The sequenced sample consisted of PBMCs or a T cell subset sorted from them (not recorded which). The chain combines TRBV9 with TRBJ2-5; D is unclear. Written as DNA, the CDR3 is TGTGCCAGCAGCGCAGAACCGGAGACCCAGTACTTC. Its translation: CASSAEPETQYF. The variable domain in full, completed from reference TRBV9 and TRBJ2-5, reads DSGVTQTPKHLITATGQRVTLRCSPRSGDLSVYWYQQSLDQGLQFLIQYYNGEERAKGNILERFSAQQFPDLHSELNLSSLELGDSALYFCASSAEPETQYFGPGTRLLVL.